Shown below are 9 T cell receptor beta chains from a single sample sequenced in a study of tissue T cells after allogeneic stem cell transplantation. Sequenced by immunoSEQ multiplex PCR; TCRdb stores in-frame clones only, minus some. The table includes thousands of clones, roughly a third detected once. Time point: mouse harvest day 14 after allogeneic transplant. The graft held 10^6 splenic CD5+ T cells and 10^7 T-cell-depleted bone marrow cells. The material sequenced was skin. The receptors shown here come from a female BALB/c mouse given C57BL/6 T cells with graft-versus-host disease after an allogeneic hematopoietic cell transplant.

By proportion, this clone is large. Mouse gene names and germline throughout. The read falls 1 residue short of the CDR3 end, and the missing part is taken from the germline J gene. The rearrangement joins TRBV26 to TRBJ2-5; TRBD2 agrees at 9 bases. Losses at the gene ends were 0 bases for V and 11 bases for J; bases not matched to a gene: 0. This CDR3 contains 12 residues. Germline CDR1 KGHPV, CDR2 FQNQEV (reference sequence). CDR3 in amino acids: CASSLSLGGQYF. The part of the CDR3 DNA that was read is TGTGCCAGCAGTCTGTCACTGGGGGGCCAGTAC.

This clone is medium-sized. Gene names and germline match the mouse. The read comes to an end 1 residue before the CDR3 does, leaving the germline J gene to fill in the end. The chain employs TRBV26 and TRBJ1-6; a possible D gene is TRBD1 (6 bases). TRBJ1-6 is sorted into the ORF group, with uncertain function. The CDR3 covers 14 residues. V lost 4 bases, J lost 3 bases, and 7 bases lay in between. The germline CDR1 and CDR2 sequences are KGHPV and FQNQEV (reference sequence). CDR3 protein: CASSPDSYNSPLYF. Incomplete CDR3 DNA: TGTGCCAGCAGTCCGGACAGCTATAATTCGCCCCTCTAC.

Relative to its sample, this clone is medium-sized. Genes and germline come from the mouse. The CDR3 goes on 1 residue after the read ends, and that part is filled in from the germline J gene. The chain joins TRBV23 to TRBJ2-1; TRBD2 is the table's D call, not checked against the DNA. The CDR3 covers 14 residues. Germline CDR1 is KGHTA and CDR2 is FQNQQP. The CDR3 loop reads CSSRLGDNYAEQFF. The sequenced CDR3 bases are TGCTCCAGCAGATTGGGGGATAACTATGCTGAGCAGTTC.

Note on this clone: Genes and germline come from the mouse. The read ends 1 residue shy of where the CDR3 ends; the end is completed using the germline J gene. V is TRBV26 and J is TRBJ1-2; 7 bases line up with TRBD1. The length of the CDR3 is 13 residues. The germline gives CDR1 KGHPV, CDR2 FQNQEV (reference sequence). The V and J ends lost 7 bases and 2 bases, in that order; junction bases with no gene match: 4. The sequenced part of the CDR3 DNA is TGTGCCAGCATCCTGACAGGGAACTCCGACTACACC. Encoded protein: CASILTGNSDYT. The whole CDR3 is CASILTGNSDYTF.

This clone was counted once. Genes here carry mouse names. Read sequence stops 1 residue before the CDR3 end, and the germline J gene provides the missing end. The J gene is TRBJ2-2, the V gene TRBV26, with D unclear. The germline CDR1 and CDR2 sequences are KGHPV and FQNQEV (reference sequence). This CDR3 has 15 residues. The germline V and J ends were trimmed by 2 bases and 0 bases, with 7 bases remaining between them. The sequenced CDR3 bases are TGTGCCAGCAGTCTGGCGGCAGCAAACACCGGGCAGCTCTAC. Translated: CASSLAAANTGQLY. In full, the CDR3 is CASSLAAANTGQLYF.

By proportion, this clone is medium-sized. The genes and germline here are from mouse. The read ends 1 residue before the CDR3 terminus; that terminus is restored from the germline J gene. This chain connects TRBV26 to TRBJ1-4; 7 bases are shared with TRBD1. The CDR3 is 14 amino acids. Germline V gives CDR1 KGHPV, CDR2 FQNQEV (reference sequence). V was pared by 6 bases and J by 2 bases, with 3 bases of the junction left unmatched. This CDR3 is CASSDRVSNERLFF. The CDR3 bases that were read are TGTGCCAGCAGCGACAGGGTCTCCAACGAAAGATTATTT.

This clone has a handful of counts. Gene names and germline refer to mouse. The CDR3 end falls 1 residue outside the read, so it is completed with the germline J gene. This chain joins TRBV26 and TRBJ2-7, with 7 bases lining up with TRBD1. The CDR3 consists of 13 residues. Germline CDR1 is KGHPV and CDR2 is FQNQEV (reference sequence). V lost 4 bases to trimming and J lost 3 bases; unmatched junction nucleotides: 3. Here the CDR3 reads CASSPGQLYEQYF. The CDR3 bases that were read are TGTGCCAGCAGTCCGGGACAGCTCTATGAACAGTAC.

This clone has a handful of counts. Gene names are the mouse ones. The read stops 1 residue short of the end of the CDR3; the missing end is completed from the germline J gene. The V and J genes are TRBV23 and TRBJ2-7; the tabulated D call, TRBD1, remains unverified against the DNA. CDR1 is KGHTA and CDR2 is FQNQQP in the germline V gene. The CDR3 sequence is 15 residues long. CDR3 DNA (partial): TGCTCCAGCAGTCCCCGGGACAGGAGCTCCTATGAACAGTAC. This gives the protein CSSSPRDRSSYEQY. The full CDR3 protein is CSSSPRDRSSYEQYF.

In regard to this clone: Gene names follow the mouse nomenclature. The CDR3 goes on 1 residue after the read ends, and that part is filled in from the germline J gene. The chain employs TRBV26 and TRBJ1-1, with D hard to call. Trimming took off 4 bases at V and 3 bases at J, with 3 bases between the two ends. The CDR3 spans 11 residues. The germline V gene encodes CDR1 KGHPV and CDR2 FQNQEV (reference sequence). CDR3 protein: CASSRDTEVFF. Partial CDR3 DNA: TGTGCCAGCAGTCGGGACACAGAAGTCTTC.